The clone carrying this T cell receptor (beta chain) was picked up many times. Antigen: not known. This entry is derived from a study of T cells in Graves' hyperthyroidism and ophthalmopathy. Study-wide points: Most thyroid clonotypes expanded above 0.001 were also detected in blood.

The CDR3 sequence is 14 residues long. The V segment lost 7 bases and the J segment 5 bases; nucleotides outside the gene matches: 8. Amplification targeted TCR beta CDR3 regions from RNA transcripts. First-round RT-PCR targeting the TCR CDR3 was performed with the HTBI primer set. Using its own MiXCR run on the multiplex PCR reads, TCRdb lists one record per CDR3 protein. The sample consists of more than 500,000 distinct CDR3 sequences, about 45% of them appearing once. This clonotype was sampled from an adult woman with Graves' disease, either hyperthyroidism or ophthalmopathy (not recorded which). Sequencing input: peripheral blood or thyroid tissue (not recorded which). V is TRBV12-3 or TRBV12-4 and J is TRBJ2-5; 9 positions match TRBD1. The CDR3 region has the DNA TGTGCCAGCAAGCCGACAGGGGGTGGGGAGACCCAGTACTTC. Translated, it gives CASKPTGGGETQYF.